This TCR beta chain comes out of a study of shared clonotypes between healthy human individuals. Original processing methods: ImmunoSEQ output lacked quality scores and full-length reads, limiting matched filtering. Here immunoSEQ multiplex PCR was the method, and the copy in TCRdb shows in-frame clones only, minus some. V, J and clone size are taken as reported in that table, and D and trimming were inferred from the DNA itself. The sample consists of some 2,500,000 clones, approximately 93% of them appearing once. The clonotype was recovered from a man between 18 and 35 years old in good health. Some clones in this sample may be carry-over from other donors' samples. The sequencing input was naive CD4+ T cells from PBMCs. Subset defined: CD45RA+ positively selected.

The CDR3 DNA is TGTGCCACCAGCAGAGATTCAGGCGGTTCGAACACCGGGGAGCTGTTTTTT. It yields the protein CATSRDSGGSNTGELFF. This rearrangement joins TRBV15 to TRBJ2-2, with unresolved D. Trimming cost V 0 bases and J 0 bases, with 11 bases left between them. Germline CDR1 and CDR2: LNHNV and YYDKDF (reference sequence). CDR3 size: 17 residues.